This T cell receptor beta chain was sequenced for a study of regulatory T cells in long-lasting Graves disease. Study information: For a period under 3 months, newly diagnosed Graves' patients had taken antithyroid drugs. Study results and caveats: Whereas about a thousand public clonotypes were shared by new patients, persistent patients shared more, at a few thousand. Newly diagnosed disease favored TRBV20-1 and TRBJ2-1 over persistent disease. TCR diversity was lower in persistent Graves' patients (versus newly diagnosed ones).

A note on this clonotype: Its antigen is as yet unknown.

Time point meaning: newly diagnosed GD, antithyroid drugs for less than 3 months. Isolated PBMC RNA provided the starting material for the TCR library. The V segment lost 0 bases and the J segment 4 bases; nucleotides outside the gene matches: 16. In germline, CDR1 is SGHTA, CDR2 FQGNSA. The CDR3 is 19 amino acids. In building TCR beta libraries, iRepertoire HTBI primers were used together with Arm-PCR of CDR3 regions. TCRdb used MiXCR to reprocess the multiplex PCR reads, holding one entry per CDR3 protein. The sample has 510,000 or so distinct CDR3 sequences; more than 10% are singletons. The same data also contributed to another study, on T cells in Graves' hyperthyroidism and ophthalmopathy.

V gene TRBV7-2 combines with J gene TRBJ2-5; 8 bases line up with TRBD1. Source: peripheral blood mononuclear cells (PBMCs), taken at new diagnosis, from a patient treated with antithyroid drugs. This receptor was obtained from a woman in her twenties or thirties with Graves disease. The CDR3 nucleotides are TGTGCCAGCAGCTTAGCTGGACAGGGATGGGGGAGAGGAGGAGAGACCCAGTACTTC. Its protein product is CASSLAGQGWGRGGETQYF. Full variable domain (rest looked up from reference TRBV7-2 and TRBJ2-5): GAGVSQSPSNKVTEKGKDVELRCDPISGHTALYWYRQSLGQGLEFLIYFQGNSAPDKSGLPSDRFSAERTGGSVSTLTIQRTQQEDSAVYLCASSLAGQGWGRGGETQYFGPGTRLLVL.